Listed here are 31 T cell receptor beta chains from one sample, sequenced in a study of T-cell memory formation after mild COVID-19 (dated by TCRdb to about 2021). Library method: 5' RACE. Sequencing used an Illumina NovaSeq 6000. Using fastp at Q25 and MiXCR, TCRdb reprocessed the public reads and kept productive beta chains. Identical CDR3 protein sequences are pooled into one entry, listed with their most common genes and DNA. The sample table lists 250,000 to 350,000 distinct CDR3 sequences, around 15% of them with a count of one. The ten largest clones represent around 23% of the sample. The sample consisted of PBMCs or a T cell subset sorted from them (not recorded which). Receptors were obtained from a man aged 18-30 years who had mild COVID-19 (a few samples of this study predate the infection). The sample titles of this study are shuffled in the database, so cell type and time point are left out; the donor was told from shared clones.

This clonotype was picked up many times. This chain joins TRBV6-5 and TRBJ2-3; TRBD1 matches 7 bases. Germline CDR1 MNHEY, CDR2 SVGAGI. The CDR3 totals 15 residues. The V segment lost 10 bases and the J segment 4 bases; nucleotides outside the gene matches: 14. The CDR3: CATRRRGGIPDTQYF. CDR3 DNA sequence: TGTGCCACCCGAAGGAGAGGGGGCATCCCAGATACGCAGTATTTT.

This chain joins TRBV20-1 and TRBJ2-3; D is perhaps TRBD1 or TRBD2 (6 bases each). In germline, CDR1 is DFQATT, CDR2 SNEGSKA (reference sequence). The CDR3 loop spans 17 amino acids. Trimming removed 6 bases from V and 2 bases from J, with 24 bases in between. The CDR3 nucleotides read TGCAGTGCGTCTCGGCCGGGGGCCTACGAGATCACAGATACGCAGTATTTT. Translation: CSASRPGAYEITDTQYF.

CDR3 DNA sequence: TGCGCCAGCAGCTTGGGACCGGGAGGCTCTGAAGCTTTCTTT. Its protein is CASSLGPGGSEAFF. The V and J genes are TRBV5-1 and TRBJ1-1; D gene unclear. CDR1 is SGHRS and CDR2 is YFSETQ in the germline V gene. The CDR3 sequence is 14 residues long. Trimming removed 0 bases at V and 6 bases at J, with 12 bases between.

The table lists this clonotype with a few counts. V is TRBV20-1 and J is TRBJ1-5; D call uncertain. Per germline, CDR1 DFQATT and CDR2 SNEGSKA (reference sequence). This CDR3 contains 13 residues. Trimming removed 0 bases from V and 5 bases from J, with 8 bases in between. CDR3 protein: CSARDTGDQPQHF. CDR3 sequence (DNA): TGCAGTGCTAGAGATACGGGCGATCAGCCCCAGCATTTT.

V and J are TRBV19 and TRBJ1-5, with 7 bases fitting TRBD1. The ends lost 5 bases at V and 4 bases at J; junction bases unmatched: 14. CDR3 length equals 17 residues. Germline V gives CDR1 LNHDA, CDR2 SQIVND (reference sequence). The CDR3 region is CASSDYRGITPNQPQHF. CDR3 sequence (DNA): TGTGCCAGTAGTGACTACAGGGGCATCACTCCAAATCAGCCCCAGCATTTT.

J is TRBJ2-1 and V is TRBV7-9, with unresolved D. Germline CDR1 SEHNR, CDR2 FQNEAQ (reference sequence). Trimming left V 3 bases short and J 6 bases short, with 9 bases between. This CDR3 comprises 13 residues. CDR3 bases: TGTGCCAGCAGCTTTAGGTACTTCAATGAGCAGTTCTTC. Translated: CASSFRYFNEQFF.

The sample holds a few counts of this clonotype. For the CDR3, the DNA is TGTGCCAGCAGTTCCCTTGGGGGGAGAACGTACAATGAGCAGTTCTTC. It is translated as CASSSLGGRTYNEQFF. The genes are TRBV28 and TRBJ2-1, with a weak D call TRBD2 (6 bases). Trimming removed 4 bases at V and 4 bases at J, with 17 bases between. Looked up from germline, CDR1 is MDHEN and CDR2 is SYDVKM. This CDR3 region has 16 residues.

The gene calls are TRBV4-1 and TRBJ2-7, with D tentatively TRBD1 (6 bases). This CDR3 spans 15 amino acids. Trimming shortened V by 3 bases and J by 3 bases, and 15 bases separated the two germline ends. In germline, CDR1 is MGHRA, CDR2 YSYEKL. The CDR3 DNA follows: TGCGCCAGCAGCCAGTCGGGACACAGGAACTACGAGCAGTACTTC. Amino acids: CASSQSGHRNYEQYF.

J is TRBJ2-1 and V is TRBV5-1; D tentatively fits TRBD1 or TRBD2 (5 bases each). Trimming left V 4 bases short and J 12 bases short, with 23 bases between. The germline CDR1 and CDR2 sequences are SGHRS and YFSETQ. The CDR3 spans 15 residues. CDR3 DNA sequence: TGCGCCAGCAGCCCCCGTGACCTTTTATATGGGGGGCAGTTCTTC. Translating it yields CASSPRDLLYGGQFF.

The V call is TRBV24-1, the J call TRBJ1-2; TRBD1 matches 10 bases. After removal of 4 bases from V and 5 bases from J, the junction contained 3 bases not matched to a gene. This CDR3 is 14 amino acids long. The germline CDR1 and CDR2 sequences are KGHDR and SFDVKD. The DNA for the CDR3 is TGTGCCACCAGTGACCCGGGACAGGGGTATGGCTACACCTTC. This gives the protein CATSDPGQGYGYTF.

The J gene is TRBJ1-5, the V gene TRBV2; D gene ambiguous. CDR1 SNHLY and CDR2 FYNNEI come from the germline V gene. With 0 bases removed from V and 1 base from J, the gap between germline ends came to 19 bases. The CDR3 is 19 amino acids. The CDR3 is CASSEAHAMDLASNQPQHF. For the CDR3, the DNA is TGTGCCAGCAGTGAAGCGCACGCGATGGACCTGGCGAGCAATCAGCCCCAGCATTTT.

As DNA, the CDR3 is TGTGCCAGCAGTGAGCCGGGACACCTCCAAGAGACCCAGTACTTC. Its protein product is CASSEPGHLQETQYF. V is TRBV2 and J is TRBJ2-5; D perhaps matches TRBD1 (6 bases). The CDR3 loop spans 15 amino acids. Per germline, CDR1 SNHLY and CDR2 FYNNEI. V was cut by 3 bases and J by 1 base, with 12 bases left in between.

This chain links TRBV29-1 with TRBJ2-6; TRBD1 is a possible D gene (5 bases). Germline-derived CDR1 and CDR2 are SQVTM and ANQGSEA. The CDR3 consists of 12 residues. Trimming pared 5 bases from V and 6 bases from J, leaving 8 bases between. The CDR3 loop is CSVSDTANVLTF. DNA for the CDR3: TGCAGCGTTTCGGACACGGCCAACGTCCTGACTTTC.

The rearrangement joins TRBV4-3 to TRBJ2-1; D perhaps matches TRBD2 (6 bases). V dropped 1 base and J dropped 9 bases, with 19 bases sitting between them. The V gene's germline CDR1 is LGHNA and CDR2 YSLEER. The CDR3 sequence is 16 residues long. The CDR3 coding sequence is TGCGCCAGCAGCCAAGTCAGAGGAGGGCTTACAGGTGAGCAGTTCTTC. It specifies CASSQVRGGLTGEQFF.

This clonotype was seen a few times. V is TRBV7-2 and J is TRBJ2-6; D is uncertain. V gave up 6 bases and J gave up 0 bases, with 6 bases separating them. The CDR3 runs to 14 residues. Per germline, CDR1 SGHTA and CDR2 FQGNSA. The CDR3 nucleotides read TGTGCCAGCAGGCAAAACTCTGGGGCCAACGTCCTGACTTTC. Its translation is CASRQNSGANVLTF.

This clonotype has more than one count but fewer than ten. The genes are TRBV7-9 and TRBJ2-2, with 9 bases that match TRBD1. V lost 1 base and J lost 6; bases outside the gene matches: 3. The CDR3 has 15 amino acids. Germline V CDR1 and CDR2: SEHNR, FQNEAQ (reference sequence). CDR3 DNA: TGTGCCAGCAGCTTAGATACAGGGGGCCCCGGGGAGCTGTTTTTT. Its protein is CASSLDTGGPGELFF.

V gene TRBV4-3 combines with J gene TRBJ1-6; tentatively, D is TRBD1 (6 bases). CDR3 length: 16 amino acids. Germline lookup yields CDR1 LGHNA and CDR2 YSLEER. V gave up 0 bases and J gave up 10 bases, with 16 bases separating them. The CDR3 sequence: CASSQDLQGAGSPLHF. The CDR3 nucleotides are TGCGCCAGCAGCCAAGATCTACAGGGTGCGGGATCACCCCTCCACTTT.

This clonotype was seen more than once but under ten times. This rearrangement joins TRBV5-1 to TRBJ2-6; the D gene is possibly TRBD2 (5 bases). This CDR3 spans 17 amino acids. Trimming took 4 bases from V and 0 from J, leaving 14 bases between them. Germline loops: CDR1 SGHRS, CDR2 YFSETQ. The CDR3, as DNA: TGCGCCAGCAGCCCCCGAGGGTCCAGCTCTGGGGCCAACGTCCTGACTTTC. Amino acid sequence: CASSPRGSSSGANVLTF.

This clonotype was recorded many times. V usage is TRBV5-1 and J usage is TRBJ2-1, with 9 bases identical to TRBD1. The CDR3 is 15 residues long. V gave up 3 bases and J gave up 7 bases; unmatched junction bases: 8. Germline loops: CDR1 SGHRS, CDR2 YFSETQ. CDR3 nucleotides: TGCGCCAGCAGCTCGATCGAGACAGGGGGGAATGAGCAGTTCTTC. Encoded protein: CASSSIETGGNEQFF.

This clonotype was recorded a few times. This chain connects TRBV3-1 to TRBJ2-3; D remains ambiguous. CDR3 length equals 11 residues. Trimming shortened V by 2 bases and J by 5 bases, and 2 bases separated the two germline ends. Per germline, CDR1 LGHDT and CDR2 YNNKEL (reference sequence). CDR3 bases: TGTGCCAGCAGCCAAATAGATACGCAGTATTTT. This translates into CASSQIDTQYF.

This clonotype has a count of ten or more. This rearrangement joins TRBV2 to TRBJ1-5; no firm D call. Germline CDR1 reads SNHLY; CDR2 reads FYNNEI. CDR3 size: 11 residues. V lost 6 bases to trimming and J lost 6 bases, with 6 bases between them. CDR3 sequence: CASRLIQPQHF. The CDR3 bases are TGTGCCAGCAGATTGATTCAGCCCCAGCATTTT.

This clonotype was detected only a few times. The chain carries TRBV5-1 and TRBJ1-6; 11 positions agree with TRBD1. The CDR3 sequence is 14 residues long. V lost 4 bases and J lost 9; bases outside the gene matches: 3. CDR1 SGHRS and CDR2 YFSETQ come from the germline V gene. CDR3 sequence (DNA): TGCGCCAGCAGCCACGGGACAGGGGGTTCACCCCTCCACTTT. As protein: CASSHGTGGSPLHF.

This clonotype was found many times. This chain joins TRBV12-3 or TRBV12-4 and TRBJ2-3; TRBD1 is a possible D gene (6 bases). The CDR3 consists of 14 residues. Trimming pared 7 bases from V and 6 bases from J, leaving 17 bases between. The CDR3 protein is CASTSFGTGDTQYF. CDR3 sequence (DNA): TGTGCCAGCACCTCCTTTGGCACAGGGGATACGCAGTATTTT.

This clonotype was counted between two and nine times. J is TRBJ2-7 and V is TRBV7-2, with D possibly TRBD2 on 6 matching bases. Deletions cut 3 bases from V and 1 base from J, with 10 bases between. Germline lookup yields CDR1 SGHTA and CDR2 FQGNSA. The CDR3 is 14 amino acids. CDR3 coding DNA: TGTGCCAGCAGCTTTAGTAGCGGTTCCTACGAGCAGTACGTC. This encodes CASSFSSGSYEQYV.

The chain couples TRBV4-2 to TRBJ1-4; 8 positions agree with TRBD1. Germline V CDR1 and CDR2: LGHNA, YNFKEQ. The CDR3 runs 17 residues. J was trimmed by 2 bases and V by 0 bases; bases with no gene match: 5. The DNA for the CDR3 is TGTGCCAGCAGCCAAGAACCGGACAGGGCTACTAATGAAAAACTGTTTTTT. Its translation is CASSQEPDRATNEKLFF.

There are many counts of this clonotype. The chain uses TRBV7-2 and TRBJ2-3; no clear D. Germline lookup yields CDR1 SGHTA and CDR2 FQGNSA. V shed 1 base and J shed 4 bases, with 21 bases lying between them. This CDR3 is built from 18 residues. The CDR3 region is CASSLGRFATPYADTQYF. CDR3 DNA: TGTGCCAGCAGCTTAGGCCGATTTGCCACCCCCTACGCAGATACGCAGTATTTT.

CDR3 amino acids: CASSQERLQSGDTQYF. DNA for the CDR3: TGTGCCAGCAGCCAAGAGAGACTCCAATCGGGGGATACGCAGTATTTT. The chain combines TRBV4-2 with TRBJ2-3, with D possibly matching TRBD2 (5 bases). The CDR3 is made up of 16 amino acids. V lost 0 bases and J lost 6, with 16 bases in between. CDR1 and CDR2 (germline): LGHNA, YNFKEQ.

This chain links TRBV9 with TRBJ1-2, with D possibly TRBD1 on 5 matching bases. The CDR3 contains 13 residues. Trimming stripped 3 bases from V and 4 bases from J, with 10 bases between. Germline CDR1 and CDR2: SGDLS and YYNGEE. This chain's CDR3 is CASSGLQAYGYTF. CDR3 in DNA: TGTGCCAGCAGCGGGTTACAGGCCTATGGCTACACCTTC.

V and J are TRBV6-5 and TRBJ2-2, with TRBD1 matching 9 bases. The trim removed 6 bases at V and 6 bases at J, leaving 2 bases unmatched. Germline V lookup: CDR1 MNHEY, CDR2 SVGAGI. The CDR3 extends over 13 amino acids. The CDR3 here is CASRRQGAGELFF. CDR3 bases: TGTGCCAGCAGGAGACAGGGGGCCGGGGAGCTGTTTTTT.

This clonotype was counted a few times. V gene TRBV19 combines with J gene TRBJ1-1, with D perhaps TRBD1 (6 bases). The length of the CDR3 is 11 residues. The V gene's germline CDR1 is LNHDA and CDR2 SQIVND (reference sequence). The DNA of the CDR3 is TGTGCAGCACAGGGCTACACTGAAGCTTTCTTT. Protein sequence: CAAQGYTEAFF. Supplemented by reference TRBV19 and TRBJ1-1, the full variable domain reads DGGITQSPKYLFRKEGQNVTLSCEQNLNHDAMYWYRQDPGQGLRLIYYSQIVNDFQKGDIAEGYSVSREKKESFPLTVTSAQKNPTAFYLCAAQGYTEAFFGQGTRLTVV.

The chain joins TRBV20-1 to TRBJ2-3, with D perhaps matching TRBD1 (6 bases). The V gene's germline CDR1 is DFQATT and CDR2 SNEGSKA (reference sequence). This CDR3 spans 17 amino acids. V gave up 2 bases and J gave up 4 bases, with 22 bases separating them. The CDR3 DNA follows: TGCAGTGCTAGACGACCAGGGGACGGGCTGTGGGCAGATACGCAGTATTTT. Amino acid sequence: CSARRPGDGLWADTQYF.